The rows below give T cell receptor beta chains drawn from one sample of a study of technical replicates of blood from a handful of donors. TCRdb's copy holds only in-frame clones and misses some; the assay was immunoSEQ multiplex PCR. This sample has about 70,000 clones, with around nine tenths found just once. Sequencing input: T cells isolated from PBMCs. Receptors originate from a human donor in good health. Both conserved end residues are part of each CDR3. D genes are given only for firm matches. Expanded clones get a size class; other rows say once, few or many, or leave the size out.

>TRBJ2-7|-|-|TRBV6-5
TGTGCCAGCAGTTACCGAGGTACCTACGAGCAGTACTTC
CASSYRGTYEQYF
>TRBJ2-5|-|-|TRBV7-2
TGTGCCAGCAGCATAACCGTGAGGGGGCAAGAGACCCAGTACTTC
CASSITVRGQETQYF
>TRBJ2-1|-|-|TRBV7-9
TGTGCCAGCAGCTTAAACCCAGGGATCGATGAGCAGTTCTTC
CASSLNPGIDEQFF
>TRBJ2-1|-|TRBD2|TRBV25-1
TGTGCCAGCAGTGTGGGACTAGTTCACAATGAGCAGTTCTTC
CASSVGLVHNEQFF
>TRBJ2-5|once|TRBD1|TRBV7-3
TGTGCCAGCAGCCCGTACGGGACAGACGAGACCCAGTACTTC
CASSPYGTDETQYF
>TRBJ1-1|-|-|TRBV4-1
TGCGCCAGCAGCCGCTCGGTCCCCGACACTGAAGCTTTCTTT
CASSRSVPDTEAFF
>TRBJ2-7|-|-|TRBV4-2
TGTGCCAGCAGCCAAGATGGGCGGGCCTACGAGCAGTACTTC
CASSQDGRAYEQYF
>TRBJ2-3|-|TRBD1|TRBV7-2
TGTGCCAGCAGCCTAAGTGGACAGGTCCGCGATACGCAGTATTTT
CASSLSGQVRDTQYF
>TRBJ2-5|-|-|TRBV11-2
TGTGCCAGCAGCTTAGTGTACGAGGAGGGAGAAGAGACCCAGTACTTC
CASSLVYEEGEETQYF
>TRBJ2-1|-|TRBD2|TRBV9
TGTGCCAGCAGCGCTGGACTAGACGCCTACAATGAGCAGTTCTTC
CASSAGLDAYNEQFF
>TRBJ2-7|-|TRBD2|TRBV28
TGTGCCAGCAGTTCTCCCACTGGGGTGCGGGAGGGGAAGTTTCTCTACGAGCAGTACTTC
CASSSPTGVREGKFLYEQYF
>TRBJ2-6|-|-|TRBV30
TGTGCCTGGAGTAACGTCCGGTATGGGGCCAACGTCCTGACTTTC
CAWSNVRYGANVLTF
>TRBJ2-2|-|-|TRBV2
TGTGCCAGCACATTGCCCCGACAGGAAAGAAACACCGGGGAGCTGTTTTTT
CASTLPRQERNTGELFF
>TRBJ1-2|-|TRBD1|TRBV7-9
TGTGCCAGCAGCTTAGACAGGGGAAGAAATGGCTACACCTTC
CASSLDRGRNGYTF
>TRBJ1-5|-|TRBD1|TRBV19
TGTGCCAGTACCCCATGGGGACAGGGGGCCAATCAGCCCCAGCATTTT
CASTPWGQGANQPQHF
>TRBJ2-3|-|TRBD1|TRBV28
TGTGCCAGCAGTAGGACAGGGGACACAGATACGCAGTATTTT
CASSRTGDTDTQYF
>TRBJ2-7|-|TRBD1|TRBV7-2
TGTGCCAGCAGCTGGGACAGGGGGCCCTACGAGCAGTACTTC
CASSWDRGPYEQYF
>TRBJ2-5|once|TRBD2|TRBV19
TGTGCCAGTAGTAATAAGCGGGAGACGGGAGAGACCCAGTACTTC
CASSNKRETGETQYF
>TRBJ2-7|-|-|TRBV11-3
TGTGCCAGCACCTGGGGGCGGGAGAGTTACGAGCAGTACTTC
CASTWGRESYEQYF
>TRBJ2-7|-|TRBD2|TRBV29-1
TGCAGCGTTTACAGCGGGAGCTCCTACGAGCAGTACTTC
CSVYSGSSYEQYF
>TRBJ2-2|-|TRBD1|TRBV4-2
TGTGCCAGCAGCCAGGACAGGGGAAACACCGGGGAGCTGTTTTTT
CASSQDRGNTGELFF
>TRBJ2-7|-|-|TRBV5-1
TGCGCCAGCAGCTTGGGTTACTACGAGCAGTACTTC
CASSLGYYEQYF
>TRBJ2-5|-|-|TRBV4-2
TGTGCCAGCAGCCGGACAGCTCAAGAGACCCAGTACTTC
CASSRTAQETQYF
>TRBJ2-7|-|-|TRBV7-6
TGTGCCAGCAGCTTACCGGACAGCTACGAGCAGTACTTC
CASSLPDSYEQYF
>TRBJ1-1|-|TRBD1|TRBV7-9
TGTGCCAGCAGCTTAGGGTGGACAGGGGATACTGAAGCTTTCTTT
CASSLGWTGDTEAFF
>TRBJ2-7|-|-|TRBV9
TGTGCCAGCAGCGTAGGACAGGCCAGCTCCTACGAGCAGTACTTC
CASSVGQASSYEQYF
>TRBJ1-2|-|-|TRBV4-3
TGCGCCAGCAGCCAAGATCCAAAGGTCAGGGGAAGATTCGGCTACACCTTC
CASSQDPKVRGRFGYTF
>TRBJ1-1|once|-|TRBV27
TGTGCCAGCAGTTTTCACGGGACAGAAGCTTTCTTT
CASSFHGTEAFF
>TRBJ2-2|few|-|TRBV5-1
TGCGCCAGCAGCTTGGACACCTACACCGGGGAGCTGTTTTTT
CASSLDTYTGELFF
>TRBJ2-1|-|-|TRBV2
TGTGCCAGCAGTGAAGGGAGTGACAATGAGCAGTTCTTC
CASSEGSDNEQFF
>TRBJ2-7|once|-|TRBV7-2
TGTGCCAGCAGCAGTTCCGGGCGGGGGCACTACGAGCAGTACTTC
CASSSSGRGHYEQYF
>TRBJ1-5|-|-|TRBV28
TGTGCCAGCAGGGCCTTTCGCAATCAGCCCCAGCATTTT
CASRAFRNQPQHF
>TRBJ2-5|-|-|TRBV7-2
TGTGCCAGCAGCTTAGGAAACAGTAAAAACCAAGAGACCCAGTACTTC
CASSLGNSKNQETQYF
>TRBJ2-3|-|-|TRBV5-1
TGCGCCAGCAGCTTGGATAGTGGGACTAGCACAGATACGCAGTATTTT
CASSLDSGTSTDTQYF
>TRBJ2-3|-|TRBD2|TRBV7-8
TGTGCCAGCAGCGCAGAATTAGCGGGAGGGCTCACAGATACGCAGTATTTT
CASSAELAGGLTDTQYF
>TRBJ2-1|-|TRBD2|TRBV9
TGTGCCAGCAGCACCGCGACTAGCGGGAGGGAGGCTGAGCAGTTCTTC
CASSTATSGREAEQFF
>TRBJ1-5|-|-|TRBV11-3
TGTGCCAGCAGGGGTGACTTTGGGAGTCCCCAGCATTTT
CASRGDFGSPQHF
>TRBJ1-1|few|TRBD1|TRBV10-3
TGTGCCATCACCCAGAACCTAGACAGGGCCACTGAAGCTTTCTTT
CAITQNLDRATEAFF
>TRBJ2-5|-|TRBD2|TRBV7-9
TGTGCCAGCAGCTCAAGGACTAGCGGGTTTGGAGAGACCCAGTACTTC
CASSSRTSGFGETQYF
>TRBJ1-1|-|-|TRBV30
TGTGCCTGCTCACAGGGAGTGGACACTGAAGCTTTCTTT
CACSQGVDTEAFF
>TRBJ2-3|-|TRBD2|TRBV10-3
TGTGCCGTGACTAGCGGGACTAGCACAGATACGCAGTATTTT
CAVTSGTSTDTQYF
>TRBJ2-6|-|-|TRBV9
TGTGCCAGCAGCGTAGACCCCGGTCCTTATCACTCTGGGGCCAACGTCCTGACTTTC
CASSVDPGPYHSGANVLTF
>TRBJ2-1|-|TRBD2|TRBV4-3
TGCGCCAGCAGCCTCAGCGGGAGGGACTACAATGAGCAGTTCTTC
CASSLSGRDYNEQFF
>TRBJ2-7|-|-|TRBV4-2
TGTGCCAGCTCCGATGGAGCCTACGAGCAGTACTTC
CASSDGAYEQYF
>TRBJ2-7|-|TRBD1|TRBV7-9
TGTGCCAGCAGCTCAAGGACAGGGGGCAAGTCCTACGAGCAGTACTTC
CASSSRTGGKSYEQYF
>TRBJ2-1|-|-|TRBV21-1
TGTGCCAGCATCGGACTAGCGGGAGGACGGCCGGTAGATGAGCAGTTCTTC
CASIGLAGGRPVDEQFF
>TRBJ2-3|-|TRBD2|TRBV9
TGTGCCAGCAATCATGGGGCGGGAGAAACAGATACGCAGTATTTT
CASNHGAGETDTQYF
>TRBJ2-1|-|-|TRBV7-3
TGTGCCAGCAGCTTGACGGGAAACAATGAGCAGTTCTTC
CASSLTGNNEQFF
>TRBJ2-7|-|TRBD2|TRBV7-2
TGTGCCAGCAGCTTGACTAGCGGGAATTTCGCCTACGAGCAGTACTTC
CASSLTSGNFAYEQYF
>TRBJ2-7|-|TRBD1|TRBV6-6
TGTGCCAGCAGGTCTAAGACAGGGGGATTCTATTACGAGCAGTACTTC
CASRSKTGGFYYEQYF
>TRBJ2-1|-|TRBD2|TRBV7-2
TGTGCCAGCAGCCTCGGACTAGCGGGAGATAATGAGCAGTTCTTC
CASSLGLAGDNEQFF
>TRBJ1-2|-|-|TRBV2
TGTGCCAGCAGTGACAACAGGGAGATGGGCTACACCTTC
CASSDNREMGYTF
>TRBJ1-5|-|-|TRBV4-1
TGCGCCAGCAGCCTGAAACAGGGAAGTCAGCCCCAGCATTTT
CASSLKQGSQPQHF
>TRBJ2-7|-|TRBD2|TRBV28
TGTGCCAGCAGTTCCTCTAGCGGGAGCTACGAGCAGTACTTC
CASSSSSGSYEQYF
>TRBJ2-3|-|-|TRBV30
TGTGCCTGGAGCCGGGAGTCGGGCACAGATACGCAGTATTTT
CAWSRESGTDTQYF
>TRBJ2-3|-|TRBD2|TRBV5-4
TGTGCCAGCAGTGCGGGACTACCCAGCACAGATACGCAGTATTTT
CASSAGLPSTDTQYF
>TRBJ2-7|-|TRBD1|TRBV5-1
TGCGCCAGCAGCAGCGGACAGGGCCCCTACGAGCAGTACTTC
CASSSGQGPYEQYF
>TRBJ2-7|-|-|TRBV10-3
TGTGCCATCACCGACGGGAGCGAGCAGTACTTC
CAITDGSEQYF
>TRBJ1-1|-|-|TRBV6-5
TGTGCCAGCAGTTACGGTAGCACTGAAGCTTTCTTT
CASSYGSTEAFF
>TRBJ2-7|once|TRBD1|TRBV5-1
TGCGCCAGCAGCTTGGGACAGGGATACGGCGAGCAGTACTTC
CASSLGQGYGEQYF